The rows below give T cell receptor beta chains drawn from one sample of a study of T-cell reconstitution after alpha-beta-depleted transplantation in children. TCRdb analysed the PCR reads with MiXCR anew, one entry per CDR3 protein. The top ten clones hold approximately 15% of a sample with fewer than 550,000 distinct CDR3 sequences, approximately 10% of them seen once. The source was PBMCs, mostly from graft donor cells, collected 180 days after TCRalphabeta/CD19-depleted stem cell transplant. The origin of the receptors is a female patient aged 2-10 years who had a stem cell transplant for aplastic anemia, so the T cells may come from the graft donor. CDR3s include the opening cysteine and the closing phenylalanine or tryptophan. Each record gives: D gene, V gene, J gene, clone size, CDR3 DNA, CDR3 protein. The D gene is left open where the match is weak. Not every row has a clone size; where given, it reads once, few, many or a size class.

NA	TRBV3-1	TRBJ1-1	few	TGTGCCAGCAGCCCCGACAAAGTTGGGGACACTGAAGCTTTCTTT	CASSPDKVGDTEAFF
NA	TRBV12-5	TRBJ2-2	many	TGTGCTAGTGGTCCCCCAAATGGCGGGGAGCTGTTTTTT	CASGPPNGGELFF
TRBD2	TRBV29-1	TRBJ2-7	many	TGCAGCGTTGGGCTAGCGGCAAGGTACGAGCAGTACTTC	CSVGLAARYEQYF
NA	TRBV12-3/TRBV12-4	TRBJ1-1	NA	TGTGCCAGCCCCATCAATCCGGGGAGCACTGAAGCTTTCTTT	CASPINPGSTEAFF
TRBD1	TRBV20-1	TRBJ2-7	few	TGCAGTGCTAGGTTTGACAGGGGGTTTTACGAGCAGTACTTC	CSARFDRGFYEQYF
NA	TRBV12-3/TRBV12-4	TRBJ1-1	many	TGTGCCAGCCTCAATCAGGGGCTGAACACTGAAGCTTTCTTT	CASLNQGLNTEAFF
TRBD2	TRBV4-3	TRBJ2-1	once	TGCGCCAGCAGCCAAGTGTCAGCGGGAGTGGGCAATGAGCAGTTCTTC	CASSQVSAGVGNEQFF
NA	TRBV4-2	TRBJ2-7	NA	TGTGCCAGCAGCCAAGCGACGGGCGGGCCTTCCTACGAGCAGTACTTC	CASSQATGGPSYEQYF
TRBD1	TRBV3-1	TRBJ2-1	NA	TGTGCCAGCAGCCCTCTTGGCCGGACAGGGGCCCCGTACAATGAGCAGTTCTTC	CASSPLGRTGAPYNEQFF
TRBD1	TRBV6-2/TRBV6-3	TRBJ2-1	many	TGTGCCAGCACCCTAGAACAGGGGGCATCCAATGAGCAGTTCTTC	CASTLEQGASNEQFF
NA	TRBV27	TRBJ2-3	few	TGTGCCAGCAGTTTATCCAGGTCTGGAGATACGCAGTATTTT	CASSLSRSGDTQYF
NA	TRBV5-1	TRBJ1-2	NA	TGCGCCAGCAGCCCGACAGTCTTAAACTATGGCTACACCTTC	CASSPTVLNYGYTF
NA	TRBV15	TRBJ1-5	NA	TGTGCCACCAGCAGAGCCGCATATAGCAATCAGCCCCAGCATTTT	CATSRAAYSNQPQHF
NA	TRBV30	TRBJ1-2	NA	TGTGCCTGCCCGACCGCGCGTAGTGGCTACACCTTC	CACPTARSGYTF
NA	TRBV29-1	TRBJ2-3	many	TGCAGCGCGACGCAGTCAGATACGCAGTATTTT	CSATQSDTQYF
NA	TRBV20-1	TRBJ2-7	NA	TGCAGTGCTAGGGCAGGGATTGGCTACGAGCAGTACTTC	CSARAGIGYEQYF
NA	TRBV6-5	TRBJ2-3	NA	TGTGCCAGCAGTTACTCGGTGACTTCCCTCGGCCCAAATACGCAGTATTTT	CASSYSVTSLGPNTQYF
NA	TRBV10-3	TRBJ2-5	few	TGTGCCATCAGTGAAGGACAGCCTCAAGAGACCCAGTACTTC	CAISEGQPQETQYF
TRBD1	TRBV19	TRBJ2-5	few	TGTGCCAGACGGTTTAGGGACAGCCACCAAGAGACCCAGTACTTC	CARRFRDSHQETQYF
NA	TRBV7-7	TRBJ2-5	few	TGTGCCAGCAGCTTACAGAGGAGAGAGACCCAGTACTTC	CASSLQRRETQYF
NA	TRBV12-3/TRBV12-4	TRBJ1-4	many	TGTGCCAGCAGTTTAGGTGGACCAACTAATGAAAAACTGTTTTTT	CASSLGGPTNEKLFF
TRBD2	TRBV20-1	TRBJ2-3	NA	TGCAGTGCTAGCTCTAGCGGGAGGGCCCAAGGAACCACAGATACGCAGTATTTT	CSASSSGRAQGTTDTQYF
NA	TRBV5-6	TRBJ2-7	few	TGTGCCAGCAGTACTACAGGGCCCGGCTACGAGCAGTACTTC	CASSTTGPGYEQYF
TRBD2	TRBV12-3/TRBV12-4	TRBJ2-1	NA	TGTGCCAGCAGTTCCCTACGACTAGCGGGGGGGCATTATGAGCAGTTCTTC	CASSSLRLAGGHYEQFF
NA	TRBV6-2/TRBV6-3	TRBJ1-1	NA	TGTGCCAGCAGTTACTCACAGGGTCCGAACACTGAAGCTTTCTTT	CASSYSQGPNTEAFF
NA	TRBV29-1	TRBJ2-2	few	TGCAGCGTCCGGGCCTCCGTGACCGGGGAGCTGTTTTTT	CSVRASVTGELFF
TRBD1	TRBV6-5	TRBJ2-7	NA	TGTGCCAGCAGCTACACCTCCGGGACAGGGTCCTACGAGCAGTACTTC	CASSYTSGTGSYEQYF